These 21 T cell receptor beta chains were sequenced from one sample in a study of radiotherapy plus CTLA-4 blockade in lung cancer. Clones were sequenced by immunoSEQ multiplex PCR, and TCRdb holds only the in-frame ones, with some missing. The sample has about 48,000 clones, roughly 80% seen once. This specimen was peripheral blood, taken from a patient treated with radiotherapy plus ipilimumab. These receptors all stem from a human donor with non-small cell lung cancer who had stable disease on radiotherapy plus ipilimumab.

The chain employs TRBV5-1 and TRBJ2-3, with 9 bases fitting TRBD2. Germline V CDR1 and CDR2: SGHRS, YFSETQ. The CDR3 runs to 17 residues. The trim removed 2 bases at V and 2 bases at J, leaving 9 bases unmatched. In nucleotides, the CDR3 is TGCGCCAGCAGCTTCGAACTAGCGGGTCCTGACACAGATACGCAGTATTTT. This encodes CASSFELAGPDTDTQYF.

The chain joins TRBV19 to TRBJ1-1; possible D gene TRBD1, 6 bases. The CDR3 loop spans 18 amino acids. V was shortened by 2 bases and J by 7 bases, with 26 bases between the two germline ends. Germline V lookup: CDR1 LNHDA, CDR2 SQIVND (reference sequence). CDR3 nucleotide sequence: TGTGCCAGTAGTATAACCTTTCACGGGGAAACAGGGCCCAATGAAGCTTTCTTT. This encodes CASSITFHGETGPNEAFF.

In this sample, this clone turned up once. This chain links TRBV27 with TRBJ1-5; 7 positions match TRBD1. V was pared by 4 bases and J by 4 bases, with 4 bases of the junction left unmatched. The CDR3 has 14 amino acids. CDR1 is MNHEY and CDR2 is SMNVEV in the germline V gene (reference sequence). The CDR3 sequence is CASSYRGPNQPQHF. The DNA of the CDR3 is TGTGCCAGCAGTTACAGGGGACCAAATCAGCCCCAGCATTTT.

This clone showed up just once. V is TRBV6-4 and J is TRBJ2-4; 8 bases agree with TRBD2. V gave up 3 bases and J gave up 0 bases; unmatched junction bases: 4. The CDR3 is made up of 16 amino acids. Germline V CDR1 and CDR2: MRHNA, SNTAGT. CDR3: CASSERLAGAKNIQYF. DNA for the CDR3: TGTGCCAGCAGTGAGAGGCTAGCGGGAGCCAAAAACATTCAGTACTTC.

This clone was picked up a small number of times. V and J are TRBV7-2 and TRBJ1-2; D call uncertain. This CDR3 has 14 residues. From germline, CDR1 is SGHTA and CDR2 FQGNSA. Trimming pared 3 bases from V and 8 bases from J, leaving 16 bases between. The CDR3 is CASSLSAPLRGYTF. In nucleotides, the CDR3 is TGTGCCAGCAGCTTGAGCGCCCCGTTGAGGGGCTACACCTTC.

The chain has TRBV9 and TRBJ1-5, with no clear D. V lost 4 bases to trimming and J lost 6 bases, with 17 bases between them. The CDR3 length is 15 residues. From germline, CDR1 is SGDLS and CDR2 YYNGEE. The CDR3 DNA follows: TGTGCCAGCAGCCTCGAGGGTTCCGTCACTCAGCCCCAGCATTTT. Translation gives CASSLEGSVTQPQHF.

The chain uses TRBV30 and TRBJ1-2; 9 bases are a match to TRBD1. This CDR3 contains 13 residues. Per the germline V gene, CDR1 is GTSNPN and CDR2 is SVGIG (reference sequence). V trimming: 3 bases; J trimming: 5 bases; junction bases outside the gene matches: 4. The CDR3 bases are TGTGCCTGGAGCCGGGACAGGGTTTATGGCTACACCTTC. Translated: CAWSRDRVYGYTF.

The chain has TRBV6-5 and TRBJ2-7, with TRBD1 as a possible D gene (6 bases). CDR1 and CDR2 from the germline V gene are MNHEY and SVGAGI. V gave up 6 bases and J gave up 0 bases, with 15 bases separating them. The CDR3 runs to 15 residues. The CDR3 DNA sequence: TGTGCCAGCAGCCCCCGTCAGGACAGCTCCTACGAGCAGTACTTC. Protein: CASSPRQDSSYEQYF.

The chain carries TRBV6-5 and TRBJ2-7; D is uncertain. The CDR3 has 14 amino acids. CDR1 is MNHEY and CDR2 is SVGAGI in the germline V gene. Trimming left V 0 bases short and J 5 bases short, with 11 bases between. The DNA for the CDR3 is TGTGCCAGCAGTTACTCGAGCAGGCCCGACGAGCAGTACTTC. Its translation is CASSYSSRPDEQYF.

The rearrangement uses TRBV30 and TRBJ2-4, with D perhaps matching TRBD2 (5 bases). The CDR3 consists of 17 residues. Trimming pared 4 bases from V and 3 bases from J, leaving 22 bases between. Germline loops: CDR1 GTSNPN, CDR2 SVGIG (reference sequence). This chain's CDR3 is CAWTKPGGPLNKNIQYF. CDR3 bases: TGTGCCTGGACCAAACCAGGAGGTCCCCTTAACAAAAACATTCAGTACTTC.

The sample holds one count of this clone. The junction departs from the called germline gene at one end, perhaps through a read error. The chain has TRBV4-3 and TRBJ1-2; D gene uncertain. The CDR3 loop spans 14 amino acids. The germline gives CDR1 LGHNA, CDR2 YSLEER. The CDR3 DNA reads TGCGCCAGCAGCCAAGATAGCTCCGGTTCCCAGAGTGTCTTC. Translation gives CASSQDSSGSQSVF.

The CDR3 bases are TGCGCCAGCAGCTTGGGACAGGAAGAGACCCAGTACTTC. Encoded protein: CASSLGQEETQYF. The gene calls are TRBV5-1 and TRBJ2-5; weak D call: TRBD1 (6 bases). This CDR3 contains 13 residues. V lost 0 bases and J 3 bases, leaving 6 bases between the germline ends. CDR1 and CDR2 (germline): SGHRS, YFSETQ.

The CDR3 DNA reads as TGTGCCAGTAGTATCCGCAGGGGGTACGAGCAGTACTTC. Its protein product is CASSIRRGYEQYF. The chain has TRBV19 and TRBJ2-7; 7 bases fit TRBD1. The V gene end was trimmed by 3 bases and the J gene end by 4 bases; junction bases not matched to a gene: 3. The CDR3 has 13 amino acids. Germline V gives CDR1 LNHDA, CDR2 SQIVND (reference sequence). The full variable domain, its missing parts supplied by reference TRBV19 and TRBJ2-7, is DGGITQSPKYLFRKEGQNVTLSCEQNLNHDAMYWYRQDPGQGLRLIYYSQIVNDFQKGDIAEGYSVSREKKESFPLTVTSAQKNPTAFYLCASSIRRGYEQYFGPGTRLTVT.

The gene calls are TRBV19 and TRBJ2-5; 9 nucleotides agree with TRBD1. Losses at the gene ends were 10 bases for V and 7 bases for J; bases not matched to a gene: 13. CDR1 and CDR2 from the germline V gene are LNHDA and SQIVND (reference sequence). The CDR3 loop spans 14 amino acids. As DNA, the CDR3 is TGTGCCACCCGACCGACAGGGGGAGACGGGACCCAGTACTTC. It specifies CATRPTGGDGTQYF.

The CDR3 loop reads CASSQDSGINYGYTF. In DNA, the CDR3 is TGCGCCAGCAGCCAAGATTCAGGGATAAACTATGGCTACACCTTC. The chain couples TRBV4-3 to TRBJ1-2; a possible D gene is TRBD1 (5 bases). The CDR3 sequence is 15 residues long. V was cut by 0 bases and J by 2 bases, with 10 bases left in between. Germline CDR1 is LGHNA and CDR2 is YSLEER.

Concerning this clone: The germline gene is not matched at one end of the junction; a read error may be the cause. The chain links TRBV5-1 to TRBJ1-2, with 10 bases identical to TRBD1. Germline CDR1 reads SGHRS; CDR2 reads YFSETQ. This CDR3 contains 12 residues. CDR3 nucleotides: TGCGCCAGCAGCTTGGGTGGGACAGGGGCCCTCTTC. Its protein product is CASSLGGTGALF.

The V and J genes are TRBV2 and TRBJ2-7, with a weak D call TRBD2 (6 bases). The CDR3 runs 14 residues. Germline loops: CDR1 SNHLY, CDR2 FYNNEI. Trimming took 8 bases from V and 8 from J, leaving 22 bases between them. This CDR3 is CASCPGGLPKKQYF. The DNA for the CDR3 is TGTGCCAGCTGCCCTGGAGGGCTCCCTAAGAAGCAGTACTTC.

This clone was counted only a few times. This chain's CDR3 is CASSDRWSSDEQYF. The CDR3 DNA follows: TGTGCCAGCAGTGACCGGTGGTCTAGCGACGAGCAGTACTTC. The chain couples TRBV6-5 to TRBJ2-7, with D maybe TRBD2 (6 bases). V was pared by 5 bases and J by 5 bases, with 16 bases between. Germline lookup yields CDR1 MNHEY and CDR2 SVGAGI. CDR3 length equals 14 residues.

This clone was found once. The rearrangement joins TRBV28 to TRBJ1-4; a possible D gene is TRBD1 (6 bases). Trimming removed 6 bases at V and 1 base at J, with 21 bases between. The CDR3 has 18 residues. The germline CDR1 and CDR2 sequences are MDHEN and SYDVKM. The CDR3 protein is CASSPGGYGGGTNEKLFF. CDR3 bases: TGTGCCAGCAGCCCGGGGGGCTATGGTGGGGGAACTAATGAAAAACTGTTTTTT. The full variable domain, completed using reference TRBV28 and TRBJ1-4, is DVKVTQSSRYLVKRTGEKVFLECVQDMDHENMFWYRQDPGLGLRLIYFSYDVKMKEKGDIPEGYSVSREKKERFSLILESASTNQTSMYLCASSPGGYGGGTNEKLFFGSGTQLSVL.

The chain has TRBV30 and TRBJ1-6, with a tentative D call TRBD1 (6 bases). The CDR3 length is 14 residues. From germline, CDR1 is GTSNPN and CDR2 SVGIG (reference sequence). Trimming shortened V by 3 bases and J by 7 bases, and 13 bases separated the two germline ends. The CDR3 spells CAWSRDIRNSPLHF. CDR3 sequence (DNA): TGTGCCTGGAGCCGGGACATTAGAAATTCACCCCTCCACTTT.

V and J are TRBV11-2 and TRBJ2-7, with 8 nucleotides matching TRBD2. This CDR3 region has 15 residues. V lost 5 bases, J lost 5 bases, and 11 bases stayed unmatched. Germline V lookup: CDR1 SGHAT, CDR2 FQNNGV. This CDR3 reads CASSKTVSGTHEQYF. DNA for the CDR3: TGTGCCAGCAGCAAGACAGTTAGCGGGACCCACGAGCAGTACTTC. The full variable domain, completed using reference TRBV11-2 and TRBJ2-7, is EAGVAQSPRYKIIEKRQSVAFWCNPISGHATLYWYQQILGQGPKLLIQFQNNGVVDDSQLPKDRFSAERLKGVDSTLKIQPAKLEDSAVYLCASSKTVSGTHEQYFGPGTRLTVT.